This T cell receptor (beta chain) was sequenced in a study of cytomegalovirus exposure and HLA in healthy donors. Study conclusions and caveats: In a later analysis, TCR beta V- and J-gene trimming was associated with a missense DCLRE1C variant.

The CDR3 is 11 residues long. CDR1 GTSNPN and CDR2 SVGIG come from the germline V gene (reference sequence). With 60 Vbeta and 13 Jbeta primers, the PCR was carried out. Generated by immunoSEQ multiplex PCR, the TCRdb table keeps only in-frame clones and is missing some. The table has fewer than 200,000 clones, over 60% seen once. This clone has just one count. What it recognizes is unknown. The source material was PBMCs. This TCR was sampled from a man between 40 and 49 years old in good health and CMV-seronegative. This chain connects TRBV30 to TRBJ2-5; D gene uncertain. Matching the DNA end better, TRBJ2-7 makes the J call doubtful. The CDR3 nucleotides are TGTGCCTGGAGTGACGTCTACGAGCAGTACTTC. This gives the protein CAWSDVYEQYF.